This TCR beta chain was sequenced in a study of vaccination and CD4 T cells after COVID-19 (dated 2022 in TCRdb). At the level of the whole study: The convalescent cohort comprised six males and four females, including two Hispanic individuals, seven Caucasians, two Asians and one multiracial person. Each participant got two doses of either the Pfizer-BioNTech BNT162b2 vaccine (n=8) or the Moderna mRNA-1273 vaccine (n=2). Post-COVID blood samples were collected from convalescent patients a median of approximately 100 days after diagnosis, with a range of roughly 35 to 161 days. Post-vaccine blood samples were collected a median of 72 days after the second vaccine dose, ranging from roughly 14 to 241 days. Overlapping spike peptide pools from SARS-CoV-2 and from the common cold coronaviruses HCoV-NL63, HCoV-OC43 and HCoV-229E were used as culture stimuli. In control cultures, a CEFX viral epitope pool was used as positive control, an HIV-1 Nef peptide pool was used as negative control, or no peptide was added. In about 11 COVID-19 convalescent patients and several infection-naive healthy vaccine recipients, the spike-specific CD4+ TCR repertoire before mRNA vaccination was compared with the repertoire after mRNA vaccination. In an earlier paper using these donors, memory CD4+ T cell crossreactivity between SARS-CoV-2 and common cold coronavirus spike proteins was assessed at the TCR clonotype level.

Study-wide findings and limitations: The study included relatively few convalescent patients and did not analyze early timepoints after natural infection. Among convalescent patients, a median 86.3% of the SARS-CoV-2-reactive clones seen after vaccination appeared only after vaccination, which suggests priming specific to the vaccine. Nearly all vaccine-specific clones in convalescent patients (304 of 307) were mono-reactive for SARS-CoV-2 spike rather than cross-reactive with common cold coronaviruses. The median number of SARS-CoV-2-reactive clonotypes rose from 21 after infection to 38 after vaccination, but the change was not significant.

This clonotype was seen only a few times. Its antigen is still unknown. No much larger clone is present one base from it, and per-base qualities are unavailable. What this sample's treatment or condition label stands for: approximately 9-day PBMC culture with coronavirus spike peptide pools or control peptides (ViraFEST assay). CD4+ T cells from unexposed donors were collected before the COVID-19 pandemic (2011-2018). The ViraFEST assay was used in the study, in which antigen-specific T cells were expanded with peptide pools and expanded clonotypes were subsequently identified by TCR sequencing. Each well held 2.2 million or so PBMCs cultured with roughly 10 ug/ml peptide pools in IMDM containing 5% human AB serum and 8 to 10 IU/ml IL-2. Half of the culture medium was replaced with fresh IL-2-containing medium on days 3 and 7. Once the cells had been in culture for about 10 days, the EasySep CD4+ T cell isolation kit was used to isolate CD4+ T cells by negative selection. As cell numbers permitted, CD4+ T cells from unexposed donors were tested for reactivity to SARS-CoV-2 S and N and to four common cold coronavirus spike pools. Ficoll-Paque Plus gradient centrifugation was used to isolate PBMCs from whole blood, and the isolated PBMCs were then either used fresh or cryopreserved at -140C. Culture conditions were generally each tested in triplicate wells. The leukapheresis product for the unexposed donors was obtained through commercial purchase.

The germline V gene encodes CDR1 SGHAT and CDR2 FQNNGV. V is pared back by 2 bases and J by 3 bases, with 9 bases lying between the germline termini. The CDR3 numbers 14 residues from cysteine through phenylalanine. Only the CDR3 DNA stays, 42 bases, in frame from base 1. Library method: PCR. DNA from cultured CD4+ T cells underwent TCR sequencing with the Oncomine TCR Beta short-read assay at the Johns Hopkins FTIC core. The QIAamp micro DNA kit was used to extract genomic DNA from the cultured CD4+ T cells. The Oncomine TCR Beta libraries from cultured CD4+ T cells were pooled using unique dual indexes and then sequenced on an Illumina iSeq 100. As for the original processing: Non-productive sequences were removed, and CDR3s not starting with C, not ending with F or W, or shorter than 7 amino acids were discarded. Antigen-specific clonotypes were identified using the MANAFEST web application through comparison of peptide-stimulated wells with reference and other culture wells. To be called positive, a clone needed an FDR below 0.05, an odds ratio above 5, and a productive frequency above 0.1% in at least two of three replicate wells. Clonotypes that were significantly expanded in both SARS-CoV-2 spike wells and at least one common cold coronavirus spike condition were defined as cross-reactive. Levenshtein distances (stringdist) and unrooted phylogenetic trees (ape) in R version 3.6.1 were used to assess CDR3 homology. The raw public reads went through TCRdb reprocessing: fastp at Q25, MiXCR clone calling, in-frame beta chains kept. Rows with one shared CDR3 protein collapse into an entry with the most common genes and DNA. TCRdb, not the authors, supplied the V and J calls. This sample gives about 2,400 distinct CDR3 sequences in total; about a fifth of them show up just once. Jointly, the top ten make up about 50% of the sample.

The receptor was isolated from a human donor in good health. The rearrangement joined TRBV11-2 to TRBJ2-3; no confident D gene assignment can be made. Sequences were obtained from CD4+ T cells from blood, cultured in vitro. The nucleotides read TGTGCCAGCAGCTTACTCCCCGGGACAGATACGCAGTATTTT. Translation gives CASSLLPGTDTQYF.